The source of this T cell receptor (beta chain) is a study of memory CD4+ T cells and cytomegalovirus serostatus. Study-wide context: Healthy Belgian adult donors included 9 or 10 CMV-positive and some 25 CMV-negative people.

The sort gate was single viable CD3+CD4+CD8-CD45RO+ cells for memory CD4+ T cells. As regards this clone: Its specificity is unknown.

Findings and caveats of the study: The CMV-associated TCR signature appears largely within the CD4+ memory repertoire.

Methods used by the authors: Out-of-frame sequences were removed, leaving roughly 2.1 million distinct TCRbeta sequences. The assay was immunoSEQ multiplex PCR, and TCRdb's table has in-frame clones only and misses some. The V and J calls and clone size are taken from that table; D and trimming were inferred from the DNA. The sample holds fewer than 50,000 clones, over 60% seen once. This TCR came from an adult in good health and CMV-seronegative. Sequenced sample: memory CD4+ T cells from blood.

CDR3 residues: CASQTEIYGYTF. The CDR3 DNA reads TGTGCCAGCCAAACAGAGATCTATGGCTACACCTTC. This chain connects TRBV28 to TRBJ1-2; no firm D call. This CDR3 region has 12 residues. CDR1 and CDR2 from the germline V gene are MDHEN and SYDVKM. V was shortened by 8 bases and J by 4 bases, with 11 bases between the two germline ends.